This passage covers 21 T cell receptor beta chains from one sample sequenced in a study of shared clonotypes between healthy human individuals. Sequencing used immunoSEQ multiplex PCR; TCRdb keeps in-frame clones, though not all of them. The sample carries around 610,000 clones, approximately 96% recorded once. Cells designated naive CD8 were CD45RO-negative and were positively selected for CCR7, with terminally differentiated effector memory CD45RA+ cells excluded. Source material: naive CD8+ T cells sorted from blood. The receptors come from a woman in her twenties or thirties in good health.

The rearrangement joins TRBV5-8 to TRBJ1-3, with D possibly TRBD1 on 5 matching bases. This CDR3 region has 15 residues. The ends were cut back, 1 base at V and 3 bases at J, with 11 bases in the middle. CDR1 is SGHTS and CDR2 is YDEGEE in the germline V gene. The CDR3 sequence: CASSLTVRDGNTIYF. CDR3 DNA: TGTGCCAGCAGCTTGACCGTCAGGGATGGAAACACCATATATTTT.

The V and J genes are TRBV19 and TRBJ1-2; TRBD1 matches 9 bases. This CDR3 comprises 17 residues. Germline loops: CDR1 LNHDA, CDR2 SQIVND (reference sequence). V trimming: 5 bases; J trimming: 4 bases; junction bases outside the gene matches: 14. This CDR3 is CASSHSGTGINLYGYTF. CDR3 DNA sequence: TGTGCCAGTAGTCACTCCGGGACAGGGATCAATCTCTATGGCTACACCTTC.

This clone occurred once. The chain joins TRBV19 to TRBJ1-1; no firm D call. Per the germline V gene, CDR1 is LNHDA and CDR2 is SQIVND (reference sequence). The CDR3 totals 14 residues. Deletions cut 3 bases from V and 0 bases from J, with 8 bases between. The CDR3 is CASSIDWLNTEAFF. The CDR3 DNA sequence: TGTGCCAGTAGTATCGATTGGTTGAACACTGAAGCTTTCTTT.

This clone was detected only once. The genes are TRBV5-4 and TRBJ2-3; 13 nucleotides agree with TRBD2. The length of the CDR3 is 17 residues. V was clipped by 4 bases and J by 4 bases; unmatched bases: 9. In germline, CDR1 is SGHNT, CDR2 YYREEE (reference sequence). CDR3 DNA: TGTGCCAGCAGCCCAACCTCGACTAGCGGGAGGTCAGATACGCAGTATTTT. Its translation: CASSPTSTSGRSDTQYF.

V and J are TRBV4-1 and TRBJ1-1, with D maybe TRBD1 (6 bases). The CDR3 is made up of 15 amino acids. The germline CDR1 and CDR2 sequences are MGHRA and YSYEKL. With 4 bases removed from V and 5 bases from J, the gap between germline ends came to 17 bases. CDR3 loop: CASSLQDSTGTEAFF. CDR3 in DNA: TGCGCCAGCAGCCTACAGGACAGTACCGGGACTGAAGCTTTCTTT.

The gene calls are TRBV4-1 and TRBJ1-1, with D unresolved. Trimming removed 0 bases from V and 1 base from J, with 9 bases in between. Germline V gene data show CDR1 as MGHRA and CDR2 as YSYEKL. CDR3 length: 15 residues. CDR3 in amino acids: CASSQDGTRNTEAFF. The CDR3 nucleotides read TGCGCCAGCAGCCAAGATGGCACAAGGAACACTGAAGCTTTCTTT.

The V and J genes are TRBV11-2 and TRBJ2-3; perhaps D is TRBD1 or TRBD2 (5 bases each). V shed 1 base and J shed 0 bases, with 11 bases lying between them. In germline, CDR1 is SGHAT, CDR2 FQNNGV. The CDR3 is 16 amino acids. In nucleotides, the CDR3 is TGTGCCAGCAGCTTAGTGGGGCGGGCTAGCACAGATACGCAGTATTTT. Amino acid sequence: CASSLVGRASTDTQYF.

This chain uses TRBV28 with TRBJ2-3, with 9 nucleotides matching TRBD2. Germline CDR1 is MDHEN and CDR2 is SYDVKM. Germline trimming cut 5 bases from V and 0 bases from J; bases unmatched to any gene: 15. This CDR3 region has 19 residues. CDR3 DNA sequence: TGTGCCAGCAGTCCATTCCCGGGACTAGCCTACACTAGCACAGATACGCAGTATTTT. Translation gives CASSPFPGLAYTSTDTQYF.

J is TRBJ2-6 and V is TRBV7-8; the D is unclear. The CDR3 runs to 17 residues. Germline V lookup: CDR1 SGHVS, CDR2 FQNEAQ. Trimming shortened V by 5 bases and J by 5 bases, and 19 bases separated the two germline ends. CDR3 nucleotides: TGTGCCAGCAGCAGTCCAAGCCCACAAAGTCGGGCCAACGTCCTGACTTTC. It encodes CASSSPSPQSRANVLTF.

The rearrangement joins TRBV29-1 to TRBJ2-7; D might be TRBD2 (6 bases). Germline CDR1 SQVTM, CDR2 ANQGSEA. V dropped 6 bases and J dropped 6 bases, with 12 bases sitting between them. The CDR3 runs to 11 residues. Written as DNA, the CDR3 is TGCAGCGTACGCCTCGGGGGCGAGCAGTACTTC. The encoded protein is CSVRLGGEQYF.

The table lists this clone with a count of one. The chain combines TRBV4-2 with TRBJ2-3; TRBD2 matches 8 bases. Trimming at V came to 4 bases and at J to 4 bases, leaving 7 bases not matched to a gene. Per germline, CDR1 LGHNA and CDR2 YNFKEQ. The CDR3 consists of 15 residues. In DNA, the CDR3 is TGTGCCAGCAGCCCTAGGACTAGCCGGGCAGATACGCAGTATTTT. Its protein is CASSPRTSRADTQYF.

This sequence joins TRBV27 and TRBJ2-1, with 10 bases matching TRBD2. The trim removed 3 bases at V and 4 bases at J, leaving 6 bases unmatched. The CDR3 sequence is 16 residues long. From germline, CDR1 is MNHEY and CDR2 SMNVEV (reference sequence). The CDR3 reads CASSFVLAGGYNEQFF. CDR3 DNA: TGTGCCAGCAGTTTTGTATTAGCGGGAGGATACAATGAGCAGTTCTTC.

The chain uses TRBV5-4 and TRBJ2-1; D unresolved. Germline loops: CDR1 SGHNT, CDR2 YYREEE (reference sequence). This CDR3 has 12 amino acids. V lost 4 bases, J lost 9 bases, and 11 bases lay in between. The CDR3 region is CASSLSTTEQFF. CDR3 nucleotide sequence: TGTGCCAGCAGCCTCAGTACAACTGAGCAGTTCTTC.

The chain couples TRBV4-1 to TRBJ2-5; possible D gene TRBD2, 5 bases. The CDR3 consists of 14 residues. Between the trimmed V and J ends, which lost 0 bases and 11 bases, there was a span of 16 bases. The germline V gene has CDR1 MGHRA and CDR2 YSYEKL. CDR3 residues: CASSQEDYAKEQYF. CDR3 sequence (DNA): TGCGCCAGCAGCCAAGAAGACTACGCCAAAGAGCAGTACTTC.

J is TRBJ1-1 and V is TRBV27; TRBD1 is a possible D gene (6 bases). V lost 5 bases and J 4 bases, leaving 14 bases between the germline ends. Germline V gives CDR1 MNHEY, CDR2 SMNVEV (reference sequence). The CDR3 consists of 14 residues. The CDR3 is CASSLQQGSTEAFF. CDR3 nucleotides: TGTGCCAGCAGTCTCCAACAGGGTAGCACTGAAGCTTTCTTT.

V and J are TRBV13 and TRBJ2-5; no clear D. Trimming left V 3 bases short and J 2 bases short, with 4 bases between. Germline loops: CDR1 PRHDT, CDR2 FYEKMQ (reference sequence). There are 12 residues in the CDR3. CDR3: CASSFFQETQYF. The CDR3 DNA is TGTGCCAGCAGCTTCTTTCAAGAGACCCAGTACTTC. Full variable domain (missing parts from reference TRBV13 and TRBJ2-5): AAGVIQSPRHLIKEKRETATLKCYPIPRHDTVYWYQQGPGQDPQFLISFYEKMQSDKGSIPDRFSAQQFSDYHSELNMSSLELGDSALYFCASSFFQETQYFGPGTRLLVL.

The chain's CDR3 is CASSQDGASVNEQFF. The CDR3 bases are TGCGCCAGCAGCCAAGATGGGGCTAGCGTCAATGAGCAGTTCTTC. This chain connects TRBV4-1 to TRBJ2-1, with D possibly TRBD2 on 6 matching bases. Germline V gene lookup returns CDR1 MGHRA and CDR2 YSYEKL. Trimming pared 0 bases from V and 6 bases from J, leaving 12 bases between. The CDR3 extends over 15 amino acids.

The gene calls are TRBV27 and TRBJ2-1; 7 positions match TRBD2. V was clipped by 5 bases and J by 2 bases; unmatched bases: 6. The CDR3 loop spans 15 amino acids. Germline CDR1 is MNHEY and CDR2 is SMNVEV (reference sequence). The CDR3 nucleotides read TGTGCCAGCAGTCTTCTAGCGGAGACCTACAATGAGCAGTTCTTC. Its protein product is CASSLLAETYNEQFF.

The CDR3 DNA sequence: TGTGCCAGCAGCTTTCAGGGAGGGAAAGCTTTCTTT. Protein: CASSFQGGKAFF. The chain carries TRBV7-9 and TRBJ1-1, with D possibly TRBD1 on 5 matching bases. Trimming removed 3 bases at V and 9 bases at J, with 11 bases between. Per germline, CDR1 SEHNR and CDR2 FQNEAQ (reference sequence). This CDR3 has 12 amino acids.

The chain couples TRBV5-8 to TRBJ2-7; the match to TRBD2 covers 7 bases. After removal of 4 bases from V and 5 bases from J, the junction contained 12 bases not matched to a gene. CDR1 is SGHTS and CDR2 is YDEGEE in the germline V gene. This CDR3 contains 15 residues. The CDR3 DNA reads TGTGCCAGCAGCGGGGGGGTAGGGGAGTCGGACGAGCAGTACTTC. Protein sequence: CASSGGVGESDEQYF.

V and J are TRBV28 and TRBJ2-3, with a possible D match to TRBD1 (5 bases). V was clipped by 6 bases and J by 7 bases, with 20 bases between them. The CDR3 consists of 15 residues. Germline CDR1 reads MDHEN; CDR2 reads SYDVKM. The CDR3 coding sequence is TGTGCCAGCAGCCTGGGGCCAAAATCATGGCATACGCAGTATTTT. This encodes CASSLGPKSWHTQYF.